One and the same sample provided the 27 T cell receptor beta chains below, sequenced in a study of T cells in Graves' hyperthyroidism and ophthalmopathy. TCR beta CDR3 region amplification was performed from RNA transcripts. The HTBI primer set drove a first-round RT-PCR of the TCR CDR3. TCRdb fed the multiplex PCR reads into MiXCR, producing one record per CDR3 protein. The table has about 260,000 distinct CDR3 sequences, about 25% seen once. Sequenced material: blood. These receptors all stem from a man between 35 and 55 years old with Graves' hyperthyroidism that later progressed to Graves' ophthalmopathy.

This CDR3 reads CASETTSGDTITTYEQYF. The CDR3 DNA sequence: TGTGCCAGTGAAACGACTAGCGGGGATACCATTACCACCTACGAGCAGTACTTC. V usage is TRBV6-2 or TRBV6-3 and J usage is TRBJ2-7; 11 bases map to TRBD2. Germline assignment: CDR1 MNHEY and CDR2 SVGEGT. The trim removed 9 bases at V and 2 bases at J, leaving 18 bases unmatched. The CDR3 sequence is 18 residues long.

This clonotype was counted many times. V is TRBV20-1 and J is TRBJ1-5; D call uncertain. The CDR3 runs 12 residues. V was pared by 2 bases and J by 1 base, with 3 bases between. Germline CDR1 DFQATT, CDR2 SNEGSKA (reference sequence). CDR3 region: CSARTSNQPQHF. The DNA of the CDR3 is TGCAGTGCTAGAACCAGCAATCAGCCCCAGCATTTT.

The rearrangement joins TRBV6-1 to TRBJ2-7; TRBD1 agrees at 7 bases. V trimming: 5 bases; J trimming: 1 base; junction bases outside the gene matches: 5. The CDR3 is 14 residues long. The V gene's germline CDR1 is MNHNS and CDR2 SASEGT. CDR3 in DNA: TGTGCCAGCAGTCAAGGGACAGCGTCCTACGAGCAGTACTTC. Amino acids: CASSQGTASYEQYF.

This clonotype was counted many times. V is TRBV3-1 and J is TRBJ1-1; D might be TRBD1 (5 bases). Trimming removed 8 bases from V and 1 base from J, with 11 bases in between. CDR1 and CDR2 (germline): LGHDT, YNNKEL (reference sequence). There are 13 residues in the CDR3. CDR3 in amino acids: CASRGRTNTEAFF. In DNA form, the CDR3 reads TGTGCCAGCCGGGGACGGACGAACACTGAAGCTTTCTTT.

This clonotype was recorded at least ten times. The chain couples TRBV25-1 to TRBJ1-1; 7 positions agree with TRBD1. Trimming took 1 base from V and 2 from J; bases not matched to a gene: 7. The CDR3 is 16 residues long. Germline assignment: CDR1 MGHDK and CDR2 SYGVNS. CDR3 protein: CASSEWGRGGNTEAFF. DNA for the CDR3: TGTGCCAGCAGTGAATGGGGCAGGGGGGGCAACACTGAAGCTTTCTTT.

This clonotype was seen a handful of times. The chain links TRBV4-1 to TRBJ2-4; D ambiguous. CDR3 length equals 17 residues. Germline assignment: CDR1 MGHRA and CDR2 YSYEKL. Trimming took 1 base from V and 2 from J, leaving 15 bases between them. The CDR3 spells CASSQVWTILPKNIQYF. CDR3 in DNA: TGCGCCAGCAGCCAAGTTTGGACGATTCTACCCAAAAACATTCAGTACTTC.

This clonotype was counted at least ten times. The chain couples TRBV10-2 to TRBJ1-1; D is unclear. Per the germline V gene, CDR1 is WSHSY and CDR2 is SAAADI. V was pared by 5 bases and J by 4 bases, with 11 bases between. This CDR3 spans 13 amino acids. The DNA of the CDR3 is TGCGCCAGCAGTCGAGCACAGACCACTGAAGCTTTCTTT. It codes for CASSRAQTTEAFF.

The chain combines TRBV11-3 with TRBJ2-7, with a tentative D call TRBD1 (6 bases). CDR3 length equals 14 residues. The germline V and J ends were trimmed by 3 bases and 5 bases, with 14 bases remaining between them. CDR1 and CDR2 from the germline V gene are SGHNT and YENEEA. Here the CDR3 DNA reads TGTGCCAGCAGCTTGGGGACAAATCGGAACGAGCAGTACTTC. This sequence encodes CASSLGTNRNEQYF.

This clonotype was detected many times. This chain joins TRBV14 and TRBJ2-7, with 11 bases aligning to TRBD2. V shed 5 bases and J 1 base; nucleotides not matched to a gene: 19. Germline-derived CDR1 and CDR2 are SGHDN and FVKESK. The CDR3 has 20 residues. CDR3: CASSILAGGDPRERSYEQYF. CDR3 in DNA: TGTGCCAGCAGCATCTTAGCGGGAGGGGATCCTCGCGAGAGGTCCTACGAGCAGTACTTC.

Ten or more counts support this clonotype. This chain links TRBV9 with TRBJ1-2, with a weak D call TRBD1 (5 bases). Germline V gene sequence: CDR1 SGDLS, CDR2 YYNGEE. CDR3 size: 13 residues. Trimming removed 4 bases from V and 4 bases from J, with 11 bases in between. The CDR3 DNA reads TGTGCCAGCAGCCCAGACAGCGGCTATGGCTACACCTTC. The encoded protein is CASSPDSGYGYTF.

The chain has TRBV28 and TRBJ1-5; maybe TRBD1 (5 bases). V shed 10 bases and J shed 5 bases, with 15 bases lying between them. Germline CDR1 MDHEN, CDR2 SYDVKM. There are 13 residues in the CDR3. DNA for the CDR3: TGTGCCATTCGGACCGGGACCTATCAGCCCCAGCATTTT. Its translation is CAIRTGTYQPQHF.

This clonotype was counted a few times. The chain couples TRBV6-9 to TRBJ1-3; 12 bases match TRBD1. The CDR3 consists of 19 residues. Unmatched junction bases numbered 12, after V lost 3 bases and J lost 3 bases. Germline values: CDR1 MNHGY, CDR2 SVAAGI. CDR3 loop: CASSYPRDRGLRCGNTIYF. DNA of the CDR3: TGTGCCAGCAGTTACCCCCGGGACAGGGGGCTCAGGTGTGGAAACACCATATATTTT.

This clonotype was seen once. The chain uses TRBV6-2 or TRBV6-3 and TRBJ2-2, with D possibly TRBD2 on 5 matching bases. V lost 11 bases to trimming and J lost 2 bases, with 12 bases between them. Germline V CDR1 and CDR2: MNHEY, SVGEGT. The CDR3 contains 13 residues. The CDR3 nucleotides read TGTGCCGTCGGACTGATAAACACCGGGGAGCTGTTTTTT. Protein sequence: CAVGLINTGELFF.

This clonotype was seen only a few times. V is TRBV12-3 or TRBV12-4 and J is TRBJ1-3; TRBD1 is a possible D gene (5 bases). Trimming removed 5 bases from V and 0 bases from J, with 14 bases in between. The CDR3 is 16 amino acids. CDR3: CASSPGTVSSGNTIYF. CDR3 DNA: TGTGCCAGCAGTCCCGGGACTGTATCCTCTGGAAACACCATATATTTT.

This clonotype was found many times. The chain employs TRBV6-5 and TRBJ2-7, with a possible D match to TRBD1 (6 bases). The germline CDR1 and CDR2 sequences are MNHEY and SVGAGI. V lost 8 bases to trimming and J lost 4 bases, with 18 bases between them. The CDR3 contains 14 residues. CDR3 sequence reads: CASEGEQGRYEQYF. The CDR3 DNA sequence: TGTGCCAGCGAAGGCGAACAGGGAAGGTACGAGCAGTACTTC.

In its sample, this clonotype was seen a few times. The chain is built from TRBV6-1 and TRBJ2-7, with 7 bases aligning to TRBD1. The CDR3 is made up of 14 amino acids. Germline V gene sequence: CDR1 MNHNS, CDR2 SASEGT. V dropped 5 bases and J dropped 1; count of bases not matched to a gene: 5. The CDR3 DNA is TGTGCCAGCAGTCAAGGGACAGTGTCCTACGAGCAGTACTTC. Its translation: CASSQGTVSYEQYF.

This clonotype occurred many times. The V call is TRBV11-2, the J call TRBJ2-7; D perhaps matches TRBD2 (5 bases). Trimming took off 2 bases at V and 3 bases at J, with 14 bases between the two ends. The CDR3 length is 15 residues. CDR1 SGHAT and CDR2 FQNNGV come from the germline V gene. The DNA of the CDR3 is TGTGCCAGCAGCTTACGTATCGGGGAAGGCTACGAGCAGTACTTC. It is translated as CASSLRIGEGYEQYF. Filled out from reference TRBV11-2 and TRBJ2-7, the complete variable domain reads EAGVAQSPRYKIIEKRQSVAFWCNPISGHATLYWYQQILGQGPKLLIQFQNNGVVDDSQLPKDRFSAERLKGVDSTLKIQPAKLEDSAVYLCASSLRIGEGYEQYFGPGTRLTVT.

This clonotype occurred many times. V gene TRBV14 combines with J gene TRBJ2-7; TRBD2 might be the D (6 bases). Per germline, CDR1 SGHDN and CDR2 FVKESK. V lost 4 bases and J 6 bases, leaving 13 bases between the germline ends. CDR3 length: 13 amino acids. CDR3 in amino acids: CASSPSLALEQYF. CDR3 DNA sequence: TGTGCCAGCAGCCCATCACTAGCTCTCGAGCAGTACTTC. The full variable domain, completed using reference TRBV14 and TRBJ2-7, is EAGVTQFPSHSVIEKGQTVTLRCDPISGHDNLYWYRRVMGKEIKFLLHFVKESKQDESGMPNNRFLAERTGGTYSTLKVQPAELEDSGVYFCASSPSLALEQYFGPGTRLTVT.

At least ten counts were recorded for this clonotype. The chain uses TRBV30 and TRBJ1-1; D remains ambiguous. Germline V gives CDR1 GTSNPN, CDR2 SVGIG (reference sequence). Trimming stripped 5 bases from V and 1 base from J, with 14 bases between. This CDR3 has 14 residues. Here the CDR3 DNA reads TGTGCCTGGGATCTAGGCGGACCGAACACTGAAGCTTTCTTT. The encoded protein is CAWDLGGPNTEAFF.

The V call is TRBV12-3 or TRBV12-4, the J call TRBJ1-2; 11 bases line up with TRBD1. V gave up 7 bases and J gave up 8 bases; unmatched junction bases: 12. CDR3 length: 15 residues. CDR3 loop: CASKLGQGAIRGYTF. The CDR3 bases are TGTGCCAGCAAACTCGGACAGGGGGCGATAAGGGGCTACACCTTC.

The rearrangement uses TRBV6-2 or TRBV6-3 and TRBJ2-7; D is possibly TRBD2 (5 bases). CDR1 MNHEY and CDR2 SVGEGT come from the germline V gene. This CDR3 spans 15 amino acids. The V and J ends lost 0 bases and 1 base respectively, with 10 bases between them. The CDR3 reads CASSYSRVESYEQYF. The CDR3 bases are TGTGCCAGCAGTTACTCGAGGGTAGAGTCCTACGAGCAGTACTTC.

The chain joins TRBV12-3 or TRBV12-4 to TRBJ1-1; tentatively, D is TRBD1 (6 bases). The CDR3 runs to 20 residues. V was clipped by 3 bases and J by 4 bases, with 30 bases between them. The CDR3 DNA sequence: TGTGCCAGCAGTTTTGAGTCGGGGGGCCGATTTTTTAGTGCTGTCACTGAAGCTTTCTTT. Encoded protein: CASSFESGGRFFSAVTEAFF.

The gene calls are TRBV12-3 or TRBV12-4 and TRBJ1-5; D uncertain. The CDR3 consists of 13 residues. V shed 5 bases and J shed 1 base, with 6 bases lying between them. CDR3 DNA sequence: TGTGCCAGCAGTGCCGGGAGCAATCAGCCCCAGCATTTT. Translation gives CASSAGSNQPQHF.

The sample holds many counts of this clonotype. The rearrangement links TRBV29-1 to TRBJ1-1, with unresolved D. Germline CDR1 SQVTM, CDR2 ANQGSEA. Trimming removed 4 bases at V and 0 bases at J, with 12 bases between. The CDR3 spans 14 residues. The CDR3 nucleotides read TGCAGCGTTGCTTTATATCGAATGAACACTGAAGCTTTCTTT. The encoded protein is CSVALYRMNTEAFF.

The sample holds many counts of this clonotype. The genes are TRBV9 and TRBJ1-5; D gene uncertain. V was clipped by 0 bases and J by 0 bases, with 10 bases between them. The CDR3 has 16 amino acids. The germline V gene has CDR1 SGDLS and CDR2 YYNGEE. The CDR3 DNA reads TGTGCCAGCAGCGTAGGAGATGGGTATAGCAATCAGCCCCAGCATTTT. Translated: CASSVGDGYSNQPQHF. Combining the CDR3 with reference TRBV9 and TRBJ1-5 gives the whole variable domain DSGVTQTPKHLITATGQRVTLRCSPRSGDLSVYWYQQSLDQGLQFLIQYYNGEERAKGNILERFSAQQFPDLHSELNLSSLELGDSALYFCASSVGDGYSNQPQHFGDGTRLSIL.

In this sample, this clonotype turned up many times. The J gene is TRBJ2-2, the V gene TRBV6-5, with 8 bases that match TRBD2. Germline CDR1 and CDR2: MNHEY and SVGAGI. V trimming: 6 bases; J trimming: 0 bases; junction bases outside the gene matches: 9. This CDR3 has 17 amino acids. CDR3 DNA: TGTGCCAGCAGGGGGGGCCCACTAGCGGCGAACACCGGGGAGCTGTTTTTT. It yields the protein CASRGGPLAANTGELFF.

The chain couples TRBV28 to TRBJ1-5, with 7 bases matching TRBD1. Germline V gene sequence: CDR1 MDHEN, CDR2 SYDVKM. The CDR3 sequence is 14 residues long. V trimming: 6 bases; J trimming: 4 bases; junction bases outside the gene matches: 6. CDR3 DNA sequence: TGTGCCAGCAGCGAGACAGGGCGAAATCAGCCCCAGCATTTT. Residues: CASSETGRNQPQHF. Variable domain in full (rest from reference TRBV28 and TRBJ1-5): DVKVTQSSRYLVKRTGEKVFLECVQDMDHENMFWYRQDPGLGLRLIYFSYDVKMKEKGDIPEGYSVSREKKERFSLILESASTNQTSMYLCASSETGRNQPQHFGDGTRLSIL.